This T cell receptor (beta chain) was found in a study of shared clonotypes between healthy human individuals. Study-wide results and caveats: Naive CD4 clonotypes overlapped across a handful of donors at around 4.8%. A small donor pool kept down the genetic and exposure-history diversity that was represented.

For each subset, genomic DNA was distributed in equal portions over several immunoSEQ plates. Sequencing was performed with immunoSEQ multiplex PCR; in TCRdb, only in-frame clones are kept and a portion is missing. The table records approximately 2,300,000 clones, 85% to 95% of them present only once. Details on this clone: Its antigen is undetermined.

The germline gives CDR1 SGHKS, CDR2 YYEKEE (reference sequence). Trimming took off 4 bases at V and 0 bases at J, with 11 bases between the two ends. This CDR3 is 15 amino acids long. The J gene is TRBJ2-1, the V gene TRBV5-5; either TRBD1 or TRBD2 may supply D (5 bases each). The sequencing input was naive CD4+ T cells from PBMCs. Subset given: CD45RA+ positively selected. The source is a man aged 18 to 30 in good health. Some clones in this sample may be carry-over from other donors' samples. CDR3 loop: CASSEAGSSYNEQFF. DNA of the CDR3: TGTGCCAGCAGCGAAGCAGGGAGCTCCTACAATGAGCAGTTCTTC.